The next 8 T cell receptor beta chains were all read from a single sample in a study of T cells expressing NK-cell markers. TCRdb reprocessed the 5' RACE reads and stores each CDR3 protein as one record, lacking DNA. Its listing shows approximately 420,000 distinct CDR3 sequences. Sequencing was carried out using blood T cells: a sorted CD56 or NKG2C T cell subset, CD4+ or CD8+ T cells, or bulk PBMC T cells (not recorded which). The source of these receptors is a woman aged 45-60 years in good health.

V and J are TRBV2 and TRBJ2-3; without DNA, the TCRdb call of TRBD1 cannot be checked. The germline V gene encodes CDR1 SNHLY and CDR2 FYNNEI. The CDR3 extends over 14 amino acids. The CDR3 is CASTGGSPTDTQYF.

This sequence joins TRBV28 and TRBJ2-3; TCRdb's assignment of TRBD2 cannot be checked, as there is no DNA. The V gene's germline CDR1 is MDHEN and CDR2 SYDVKM. This CDR3 is 16 amino acids long. The CDR3 sequence is CASSLVSVAGADTQYF.

The V gene is TRBV12-3 or TRBV12-4, the J gene TRBJ2-1; TCRdb designates TRBD2, a call that cannot be tested without DNA. There are 15 residues in the CDR3. Here the CDR3 reads CASSLQAGGINEQFF.

The rearrangement joins TRBV12-3 or TRBV12-4 to TRBJ2-7; the TCRdb call, TRBD2, lacks DNA for checking. This CDR3 region has 14 residues. The CDR3 here is CASSSYGLAGEQYF.

The rearrangement links TRBV5-1 to TRBJ1-2; TCRdb lists TRBD1, though no DNA is available to test this call. Germline CDR1 and CDR2: SGHRS and YFSETQ. CDR3 length equals 15 residues. CDR3 loop: CASSLETGKDYGYTF.

V and J are TRBV20-1 and TRBJ2-2; with no DNA, the TCRdb D assignment of TRBD1 cannot be verified. The germline gives CDR1 DFQATT, CDR2 SNEGSKA (reference sequence). The CDR3 totals 14 residues. The CDR3 protein is CSARAQGDTGELFF.

The genes are TRBV27 and TRBJ2-7; the D call of TRBD1 rests on TCRdb alone, since no DNA is present to check it. CDR1 MNHEY and CDR2 SMNVEV come from the germline V gene (reference sequence). The CDR3 contains 15 residues. CDR3 in amino acids: CASSLDRQGPYEQYF.

V is TRBV19 and J is TRBJ1-5. This CDR3 is built from 15 residues. In germline, CDR1 is LNHDA, CDR2 SQIVND (reference sequence). Here the CDR3 reads CASSISGRGNQPQHF.